A single sample is the source of the 30 T cell receptor beta chains below, sequenced in a study of shared clonotypes between healthy human individuals. The table came from immunoSEQ multiplex PCR; TCRdb's copy has only in-frame clones and leaves some out. The sample has 2.5 million or so clones, about 92% seen once. The sequencing sample was made of naive CD4+ T cells sorted from blood. Described subset: CD45RA+ positively selected. These receptor sequences come from a man between 18 and 29 years old in good health.

As for this clone: The same CDR3 also results from other DNA sequences found in this sample. The chain recombines TRBV2 with TRBJ2-1, with a weak D call TRBD2 (5 bases). Per the germline V gene, CDR1 is SNHLY and CDR2 is FYNNEI. The V end was cut by 4 bases, the J end by 3 bases, with 7 bases between. There are 13 residues in the CDR3. The chain's CDR3 is CASSGSGYNEQFF. The CDR3 DNA reads as TGTGCCAGCAGTGGGAGCGGCTACAATGAGCAGTTCTTC.

For this clone: The same CDR3 is also encoded by other DNA sequences in this sample. The CDR3 loop reads CASSPRSGGGNQPQHF. The DNA of the CDR3 is TGTGCCAGTAGTCCACGGTCAGGGGGAGGCAATCAGCCCCAGCATTTT. V gene TRBV19 combines with J gene TRBJ1-5; 7 nucleotides line up with TRBD1. The V gene's germline CDR1 is LNHDA and CDR2 SQIVND (reference sequence). The CDR3 consists of 16 residues. Trimming took 5 bases from V and 2 from J; bases not matched to a gene: 9.

The V gene is TRBV6-4, the J gene TRBJ1-1; TRBD1 is a possible D gene (6 bases). The CDR3 has 15 residues. Germline V gives CDR1 MRHNA, CDR2 SNTAGT. The V and J ends lost 6 bases and 1 base respectively, with 15 bases between them. CDR3 amino acids: CASRGGHLENTEAFF. CDR3 in DNA: TGTGCCAGCAGGGGGGGACACCTAGAGAACACTGAAGCTTTCTTT.

The rearrangement links TRBV7-6 to TRBJ2-5, with 8 bases lining up with TRBD1. The CDR3 has 15 amino acids. J gave up 5 bases and V 1 base, and 6 bases lay outside the gene matches. Germline values: CDR1 SGHVS, CDR2 FNYEAQ. The CDR3 nucleotides read TGTGCCAGCAGCTTAGGGGGCAGGACAGGGGAGACCCAGTACTTC. Translation gives CASSLGGRTGETQYF.

Only one count was recorded for this clone. The rearrangement uses TRBV19 and TRBJ2-6; D remains ambiguous. The CDR3 totals 18 residues. Trimming took off 10 bases at V and 0 bases at J, with 22 bases between the two ends. Germline CDR1 is LNHDA and CDR2 is SQIVND (reference sequence). Here the CDR3 DNA reads TGTGCCACCGCGTCCATGGACGGAAAAACCTCTGGGGCCAACGTCCTGACTTTC. Amino acid sequence: CATASMDGKTSGANVLTF.

The chain employs TRBV19 and TRBJ1-5, with 12 bases lining up with TRBD1. Germline V gene data show CDR1 as LNHDA and CDR2 as SQIVND (reference sequence). The CDR3 has 20 residues. Trimming at V came to 4 bases and at J to 0 bases, leaving 13 bases not matched to a gene. This chain's CDR3 is CASSRAGQGAMPYSNQPQHF. The CDR3 nucleotides read TGTGCCAGTAGTAGGGCGGGACAGGGGGCGATGCCCTATAGCAATCAGCCCCAGCATTTT.

The chain uses TRBV7-9 and TRBJ2-7; TRBD2 agrees at 12 bases. The J segment lost 2 bases and the V segment lost 3 bases, leaving 11 bases of the junction unmatched. CDR1 is SEHNR and CDR2 is FQNEAQ in the germline V gene (reference sequence). The CDR3 has 18 amino acids. For the CDR3, the DNA is TGTGCCAGCAGCTTCTCGACTAGCGGGGGCCTTACTCCCTACGAGCAGTACTTC. Amino acids: CASSFSTSGGLTPYEQYF.

The V gene is TRBV29-1, the J gene TRBJ1-2; maybe TRBD1 (5 bases). The germline gives CDR1 SQVTM, CDR2 ANQGSEA. V was pared by 3 bases and J by 0 bases, with 17 bases between. The CDR3 loop spans 16 amino acids. The CDR3 here is CSVEVGPGRSNYGYTF. CDR3 coding DNA: TGCAGCGTTGAGGTCGGTCCGGGACGGTCTAACTATGGCTACACCTTC. Based on the CDR3 plus reference TRBV29-1 and TRBJ1-2, the full variable domain is SAVISQKPSRDICQRGTSLTIQCQVDSQVTMMFWYRQQPGQSLTLIATANQGSEATYESGFVIDKFPISRPNLTFSTLTVSNMSPEDSSIYLCSVEVGPGRSNYGYTFGSGTRLTVV.

Of note for this clone: Other DNA sequences in this sample translate to the same CDR3. J is TRBJ2-2 and V is TRBV2, with 9 bases matching TRBD1. CDR1 is SNHLY and CDR2 is FYNNEI in the germline V gene. After removal of 5 bases from V and 1 base from J, the junction contained 2 bases not matched to a gene. The CDR3 spans 15 residues. In DNA form, the CDR3 reads TGTGCCAGCAGTACGGACAGGGGGAACACCGGGGAGCTGTTTTTT. Translating it yields CASSTDRGNTGELFF. Combining the CDR3 with reference TRBV2 and TRBJ2-2 gives the whole variable domain EPEVTQTPSHQVTQMGQEVILRCVPISNHLYFYWYRQILGQKVEFLVSFYNNEISEKSEIFDDQFSVERPDGSNFTLKIRSTKLEDSAMYFCASSTDRGNTGELFFGEGSRLTVL.

The rearrangement joins TRBV4-1 to TRBJ2-7; 7 bases align to TRBD1. Germline assignment: CDR1 MGHRA and CDR2 YSYEKL. The CDR3 covers 15 residues. The junction had 8 bases not matched to a gene; V was cut back by 2 bases and J by 4 bases. The CDR3 here is CASSQQQGIGYEQYF. DNA for the CDR3: TGCGCCAGCAGCCAACAACAGGGGATCGGGTACGAGCAGTACTTC.

The CDR3 sequence: CASRPTRRGTGELFF. The CDR3 region has the DNA TGTGCCAGCAGACCGACCCGGCGGGGCACCGGGGAGCTGTTTTTT. The chain links TRBV11-2 to TRBJ2-2; maybe TRBD2 (6 bases). Germline V CDR1 and CDR2: SGHAT, FQNNGV. Trimming stripped 6 bases from V and 4 bases from J, with 15 bases between. The CDR3 has 15 residues.

This chain links TRBV5-4 with TRBJ1-1; D possibly corresponds to TRBD1 (5 bases). Trimming took 0 bases from V and 0 from J, leaving 12 bases between them. CDR3 length: 16 residues. Looked up from germline, CDR1 is SGHNT and CDR2 is YYREEE (reference sequence). The CDR3: CASSLVAGSMNTEAFF. DNA of the CDR3: TGTGCCAGCAGCTTGGTGGCAGGGAGCATGAACACTGAAGCTTTCTTT.

The V gene is TRBV2, the J gene TRBJ1-1; 10 bases fit TRBD1. V lost 2 bases, J lost 5 bases, and 5 bases stayed unmatched. In germline, CDR1 is SNHLY, CDR2 FYNNEI. The length of the CDR3 is 15 residues. In nucleotides, the CDR3 is TGTGCCAGCAGTGAATCGGGACAGGGGTCTACTGAAGCTTTCTTT. Encoded protein: CASSESGQGSTEAFF.

The chain carries TRBV7-9 and TRBJ1-1, with a possible D match to TRBD1 (5 bases). This CDR3 region has 17 residues. Germline V CDR1 and CDR2: SEHNR, FQNEAQ (reference sequence). V was pared by 1 base and J by 5 bases, with 20 bases between. The CDR3 nucleotides are TGTGCCAGCAGCTTAGGGATGGGGATCGGGGGAGGGACTGAAGCTTTCTTT. Amino acids: CASSLGMGIGGGTEAFF.

The V gene is TRBV4-1, the J gene TRBJ2-7; 8 bases align to TRBD1. Germline V gene data show CDR1 as MGHRA and CDR2 as YSYEKL. The ends lost 0 bases at V and 5 bases at J; junction bases unmatched: 3. The CDR3 is 14 amino acids. CDR3 DNA sequence: TGCGCCAGCAGCCAAGATGACAGGGGAGACGAGCAGTACTTC. The encoded protein is CASSQDDRGDEQYF.

The rearrangement uses TRBV7-2 and TRBJ2-5; D might be TRBD2 (5 bases). CDR3 length: 14 residues. Trimming cost V 6 bases and J 4 bases, with 15 bases left between them. Germline loops: CDR1 SGHTA, CDR2 FQGNSA. This chain's CDR3 is CASSSPGNRETQYF. In DNA, the CDR3 is TGTGCCAGCAGTTCCCCGGGGAATAGAGAGACCCAGTACTTC. Based on the CDR3 plus reference TRBV7-2 and TRBJ2-5, the full variable domain is GAGVSQSPSNKVTEKGKDVELRCDPISGHTALYWYRQSLGQGLEFLIYFQGNSAPDKSGLPSDRFSAERTGGSVSTLTIQRTQQEDSAVYLCASSSPGNRETQYFGPGTRLLVL.

The CDR3 loop is CASSLESGARAFF. Written as DNA, the CDR3 is TGCGCCAGCAGCTTGGAATCAGGGGCCAGGGCTTTCTTT. V usage is TRBV5-1 and J usage is TRBJ1-1, with a weak D call TRBD1 (6 bases). Germline V gives CDR1 SGHRS, CDR2 YFSETQ. V shed 0 bases and J shed 11 bases, with 14 bases lying between them. This CDR3 is built from 13 residues.

The rearrangement uses TRBV4-1 and TRBJ2-1, with D hard to call. Germline CDR1 MGHRA, CDR2 YSYEKL. The CDR3 spans 14 residues. V shed 1 base and J shed 3 bases, with 7 bases lying between them. DNA for the CDR3: TGCGCCAGCAGCCAAGGAGGCAGCTACAATGAGCAGTTCTTC. This translates into CASSQGGSYNEQFF.

The chain uses TRBV19 and TRBJ2-7; possibly TRBD2 for D (6 bases). The CDR3 runs to 15 residues. Trimming stripped 3 bases from V and 2 bases from J, with 14 bases between. From germline, CDR1 is LNHDA and CDR2 SQIVND (reference sequence). CDR3 region: CASSIVAGFPYEQYF. The CDR3 DNA sequence: TGTGCCAGTAGTATCGTGGCGGGGTTCCCCTACGAGCAGTACTTC.

J is TRBJ2-1 and V is TRBV21-1; the table gives TRBD2 as D, unverified against the DNA. TRBV21-1 is recorded as a pseudogene. The CDR3 contains 14 residues. The CDR3 DNA follows: TGTGCCAGCAGCAGGGGCAAGCGGGAGTATGAGCAGTTCTTC. Encoded protein: CASSRGKREYEQFF.

The chain carries TRBV6-1 and TRBJ2-5, with 13 bases identical to TRBD2. Unmatched junction bases numbered 10, after V lost 4 bases and J lost 5 bases. The germline V gene has CDR1 MNHNS and CDR2 SASEGT. The CDR3 has 17 residues. CDR3 amino acids: CASSGLEGLAGRETQYF. CDR3 bases: TGTGCCAGCAGTGGGCTGGAGGGACTAGCGGGACGGGAGACCCAGTACTTC.

In the case of this clone: Additional DNA sequences in this sample encode the identical CDR3. The CDR3 region has the DNA TGTGCCATCAGGCCGGACAGGAACACTGAAGCTTTCTTT. Amino acid sequence: CAIRPDRNTEAFF. The chain recombines TRBV10-3 with TRBJ1-1, with D possibly being TRBD1 (6 bases). Germline-derived CDR1 and CDR2 are ENHRY and SYGVKD. The V gene lost 6 bases and the J gene lost 1 base, with 9 bases spanning the gap. This CDR3 is 13 amino acids long.

V and J are TRBV7-9 and TRBJ2-1, with 10 bases fitting TRBD2. The CDR3 contains 17 residues. V lost 6 bases and J lost 4; bases outside the gene matches: 12. Germline V lookup: CDR1 SEHNR, CDR2 FQNEAQ (reference sequence). The CDR3 region is CASRPIELAGVYNEQFF. CDR3 DNA sequence: TGTGCCAGCAGACCTATCGAGCTAGCGGGAGTTTACAATGAGCAGTTCTTC.

The rearrangement uses TRBV11-3 and TRBJ1-6; 7 positions match TRBD1. Germline CDR1 SGHNT, CDR2 YENEEA. The junction had 11 bases not matched to a gene; V was cut back by 6 bases and J by 6 bases. The CDR3 totals 16 residues. CDR3 nucleotides: TGTGCCAGCAGTTTACTTAATCCAGGGGGTAATTCACCCCTCCACTTT. It codes for CASSLLNPGGNSPLHF.

As DNA, the CDR3 is TGTGCCAGCAGTTTAAATGCCGGGGAGCTGTTTTTT. It translates to CASSLNAGELFF. The rearrangement links TRBV27 to TRBJ2-2, with D unresolved. Germline V gives CDR1 MNHEY, CDR2 SMNVEV (reference sequence). The CDR3 sequence is 12 residues long. The ends were cut back, 2 bases at V and 6 bases at J, with 4 bases in the middle.

The V call is TRBV2, the J call TRBJ2-1, with unresolved D. CDR1 and CDR2 from the germline V gene are SNHLY and FYNNEI. V was pared by 5 bases and J by 12 bases, with 14 bases between. The length of the CDR3 is 12 residues. CDR3 amino acids: CASSPDPSRQFF. CDR3 nucleotides: TGTGCCAGCAGTCCTGACCCCTCGCGGCAGTTCTTC.

The chain has TRBV6-5 and TRBJ2-5; no clear D. CDR1 is MNHEY and CDR2 is SVGAGI in the germline V gene. The CDR3 has 14 amino acids. Trimming shortened V by 8 bases and J by 1 base, and 14 bases separated the two germline ends. For the CDR3, the DNA is TGTGCCAGCTCCCCCGCGAGAGTCCAAGAGACCCAGTACTTC. It encodes CASSPARVQETQYF.

The V call is TRBV10-3, the J call TRBJ1-2, with D possibly TRBD1 on 5 matching bases. This CDR3 has 14 amino acids. Deletions cut 1 base from V and 7 bases from J, with 13 bases between. Germline V gene lookup returns CDR1 ENHRY and CDR2 SYGVKD. The CDR3 protein is CAISEFDGGGGYTF. The DNA of the CDR3 is TGTGCCATCAGTGAGTTCGACGGGGGAGGTGGCTACACCTTC.

The genes are TRBV2 and TRBJ2-3; 7 nucleotides line up with TRBD1. J was trimmed by 2 bases and V by 7 bases; bases with no gene match: 6. Germline V gene lookup returns CDR1 SNHLY and CDR2 FYNNEI. The CDR3 covers 14 residues. CDR3 protein: CASIAGTVTDTQYF. The CDR3 nucleotides are TGTGCCAGCATAGCCGGGACAGTCACAGATACGCAGTATTTT. The complete variable domain, with remaining parts taken from reference TRBV2 and TRBJ2-3, reads EPEVTQTPSHQVTQMGQEVILRCVPISNHLYFYWYRQILGQKVEFLVSFYNNEISEKSEIFDDQFSVERPDGSNFTLKIRSTKLEDSAMYFCASIAGTVTDTQYFGPGTRLTVL.

Here the CDR3 reads CASMSSGRNNEQFF. As DNA, the CDR3 is TGCGCCAGCATGTCCAGCGGGAGGAACAATGAGCAGTTCTTC. The J gene is TRBJ2-1, the V gene TRBV5-1; 9 bases line up with TRBD2. After removal of 6 bases from V and 5 bases from J, the junction contained 6 bases not matched to a gene. The CDR3 spans 14 residues. Germline V gene lookup returns CDR1 SGHRS and CDR2 YFSETQ.